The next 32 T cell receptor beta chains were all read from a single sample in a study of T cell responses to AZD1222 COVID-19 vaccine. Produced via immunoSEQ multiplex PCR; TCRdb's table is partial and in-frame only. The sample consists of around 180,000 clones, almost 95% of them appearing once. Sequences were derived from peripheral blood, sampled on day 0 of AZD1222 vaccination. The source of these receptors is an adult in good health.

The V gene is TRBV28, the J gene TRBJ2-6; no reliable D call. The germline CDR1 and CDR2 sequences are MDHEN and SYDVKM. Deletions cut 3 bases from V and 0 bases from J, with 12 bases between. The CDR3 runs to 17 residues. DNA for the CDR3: TGTGCCAGCAGTTTTTTCCTGGGCCTCTCTGGGGCCAACGTCCTGACTTTC. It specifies CASSFFLGLSGANVLTF.

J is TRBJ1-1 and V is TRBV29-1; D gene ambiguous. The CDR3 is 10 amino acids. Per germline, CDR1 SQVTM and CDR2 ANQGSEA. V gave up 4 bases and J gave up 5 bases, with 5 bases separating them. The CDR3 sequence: CSVAATEAFF. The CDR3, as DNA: TGCAGCGTTGCAGCTACTGAAGCTTTCTTT.

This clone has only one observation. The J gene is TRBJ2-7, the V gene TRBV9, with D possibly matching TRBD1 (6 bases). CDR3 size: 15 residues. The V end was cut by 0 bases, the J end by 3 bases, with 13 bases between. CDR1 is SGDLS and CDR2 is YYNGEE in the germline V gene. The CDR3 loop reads CASSVGNRVVYEQYF. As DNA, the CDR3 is TGTGCCAGCAGCGTAGGGAACAGGGTCGTCTACGAGCAGTACTTC.

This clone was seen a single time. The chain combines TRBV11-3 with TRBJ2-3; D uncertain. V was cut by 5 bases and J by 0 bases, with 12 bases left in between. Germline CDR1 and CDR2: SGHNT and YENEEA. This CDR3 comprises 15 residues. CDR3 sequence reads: CASSLTPDSTDTQYF. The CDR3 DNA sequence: TGTGCCAGCAGCCTTACTCCTGACAGCACAGATACGCAGTATTTT.

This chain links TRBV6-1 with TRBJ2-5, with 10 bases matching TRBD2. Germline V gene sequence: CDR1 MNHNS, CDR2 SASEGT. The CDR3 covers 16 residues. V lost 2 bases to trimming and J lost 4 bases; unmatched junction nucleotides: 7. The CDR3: CASSERALAGRETQYF. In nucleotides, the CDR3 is TGTGCCAGCAGTGAACGAGCACTAGCGGGACGAGAGACCCAGTACTTC.

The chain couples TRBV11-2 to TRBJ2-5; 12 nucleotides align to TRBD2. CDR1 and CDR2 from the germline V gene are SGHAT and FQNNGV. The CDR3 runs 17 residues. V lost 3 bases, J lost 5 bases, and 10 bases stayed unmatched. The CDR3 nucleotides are TGTGCCAGCAGCTTTGACCCCCTAGCGGGAGGGCCGGAGACCCAGTACTTC. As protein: CASSFDPLAGGPETQYF.

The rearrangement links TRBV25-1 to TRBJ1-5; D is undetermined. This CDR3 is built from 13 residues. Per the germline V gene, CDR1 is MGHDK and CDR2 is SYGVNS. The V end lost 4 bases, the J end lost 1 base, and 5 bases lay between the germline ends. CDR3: CASSAYSNQPQHF. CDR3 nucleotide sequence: TGTGCCAGCAGTGCATACAGCAATCAGCCCCAGCATTTT. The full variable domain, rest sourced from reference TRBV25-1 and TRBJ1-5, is EADIYQTPRYLVIGTGKKITLECSQTMGHDKMYWYQQDPGMELHLIHYSYGVNSTEKGDLSSESTVSRIRTEHFPLTLESARPSHTSQYLCASSAYSNQPQHFGDGTRLSIL.

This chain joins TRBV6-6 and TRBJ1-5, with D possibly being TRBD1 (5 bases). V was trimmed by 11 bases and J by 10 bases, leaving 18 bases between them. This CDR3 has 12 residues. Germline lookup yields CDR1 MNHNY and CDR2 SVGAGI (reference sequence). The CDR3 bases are TGTGCCGGGGCGAGGGGAGGTTCTCCCCAGCATTTT. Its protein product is CAGARGGSPQHF.

In nucleotides, the CDR3 is TGCGCCAGCAGCCAAGCCGACAGGAACTATGGCTACACCTTC. Translated: CASSQADRNYGYTF. The rearrangement links TRBV4-3 to TRBJ1-2, with D maybe TRBD1 (6 bases). The length of the CDR3 is 14 residues. V was trimmed by 1 base and J by 2 bases, leaving 8 bases between them. The germline V gene encodes CDR1 LGHNA and CDR2 YSLEER.

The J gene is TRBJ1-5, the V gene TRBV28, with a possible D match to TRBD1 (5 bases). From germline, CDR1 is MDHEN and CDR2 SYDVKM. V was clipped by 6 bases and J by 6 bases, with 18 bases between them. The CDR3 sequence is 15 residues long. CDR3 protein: CASSSGAGFGQPQHF. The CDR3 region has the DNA TGTGCCAGCAGCTCTGGAGCAGGGTTTGGTCAGCCCCAGCATTTT.

The CDR3 DNA reads as TGTGCCAGCAGCTTAGAAAGGTTTGGGCGGGCCTCCTACGAGCAGTACTTC. Translating gives CASSLERFGRASYEQYF. The rearrangement joins TRBV7-2 to TRBJ2-7; D may be TRBD2 (5 bases). This CDR3 is built from 17 residues. Germline loops: CDR1 SGHTA, CDR2 FQGNSA. Deletions cut 1 base from V and 0 bases from J, with 16 bases between.

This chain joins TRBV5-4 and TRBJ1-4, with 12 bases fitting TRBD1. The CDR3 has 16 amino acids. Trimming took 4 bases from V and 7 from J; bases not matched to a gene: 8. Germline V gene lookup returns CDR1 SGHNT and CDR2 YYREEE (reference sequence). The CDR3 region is CASSIRDRGPVEKLFF. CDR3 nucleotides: TGTGCCAGCAGCATCCGGGACAGGGGGCCGGTTGAAAAACTGTTTTTT.

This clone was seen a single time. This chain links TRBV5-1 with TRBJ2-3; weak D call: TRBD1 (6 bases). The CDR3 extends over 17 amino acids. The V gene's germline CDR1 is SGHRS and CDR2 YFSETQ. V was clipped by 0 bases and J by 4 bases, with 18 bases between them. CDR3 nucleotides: TGCGCCAGCAGCTTGGCAGGGGTTGCCTTTAATTCAGATACGCAGTATTTT. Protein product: CASSLAGVAFNSDTQYF. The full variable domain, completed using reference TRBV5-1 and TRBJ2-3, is KAGVTQTPRYLIKTRGQQVTLSCSPISGHRSVSWYQQTPGQGLQFLFEYFSETQRNKGNFPGRFSGRQFSNSRSEMNVSTLELGDSALYLCASSLAGVAFNSDTQYFGPGTRLTVL.

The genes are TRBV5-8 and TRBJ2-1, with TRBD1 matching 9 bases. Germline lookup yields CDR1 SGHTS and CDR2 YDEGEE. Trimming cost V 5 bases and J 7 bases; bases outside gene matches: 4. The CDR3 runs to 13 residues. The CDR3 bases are TGTGCCAGCAGGAGGACAGGGGTTAATGAGCAGTTCTTC. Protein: CASRRTGVNEQFF.

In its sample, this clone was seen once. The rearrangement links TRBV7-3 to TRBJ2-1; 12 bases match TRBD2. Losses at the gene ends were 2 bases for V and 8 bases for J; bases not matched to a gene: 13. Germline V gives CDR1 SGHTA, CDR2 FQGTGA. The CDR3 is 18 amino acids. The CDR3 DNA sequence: TGTGCCAGCAGCTTACCCTCCGGACTAGCGGGAAGGAAGGATGAGCAGTTCTTC. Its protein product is CASSLPSGLAGRKDEQFF.

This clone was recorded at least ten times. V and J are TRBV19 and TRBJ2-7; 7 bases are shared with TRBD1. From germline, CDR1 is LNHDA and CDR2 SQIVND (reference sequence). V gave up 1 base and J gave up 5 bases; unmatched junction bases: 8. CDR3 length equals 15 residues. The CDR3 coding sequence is TGTGCCAGTAGTATAGCTCAGGACAGGTCCCACGAGCAGTACTTC. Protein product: CASSIAQDRSHEQYF.

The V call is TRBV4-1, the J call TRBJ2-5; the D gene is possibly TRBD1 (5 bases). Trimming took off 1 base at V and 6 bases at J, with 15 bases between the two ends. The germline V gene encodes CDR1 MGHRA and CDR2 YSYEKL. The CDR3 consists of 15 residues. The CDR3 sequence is CASSQVAGKGQTQYF. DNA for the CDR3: TGCGCCAGCAGCCAAGTCGCAGGGAAGGGTCAGACCCAGTACTTC.

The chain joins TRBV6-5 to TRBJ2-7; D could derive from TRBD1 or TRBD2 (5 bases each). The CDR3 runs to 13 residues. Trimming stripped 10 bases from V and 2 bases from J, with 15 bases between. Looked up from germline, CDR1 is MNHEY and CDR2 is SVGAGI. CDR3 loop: CATSPGAPYEQYF. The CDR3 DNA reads TGTGCCACCAGCCCCGGGGCTCCCTACGAGCAGTACTTC.

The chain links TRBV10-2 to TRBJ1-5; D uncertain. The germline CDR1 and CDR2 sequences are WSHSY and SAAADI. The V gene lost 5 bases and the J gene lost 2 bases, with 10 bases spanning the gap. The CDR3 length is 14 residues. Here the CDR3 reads CASSLTSGNQPQHF. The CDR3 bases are TGCGCCAGCAGTCTGACATCAGGCAATCAGCCCCAGCATTTT.

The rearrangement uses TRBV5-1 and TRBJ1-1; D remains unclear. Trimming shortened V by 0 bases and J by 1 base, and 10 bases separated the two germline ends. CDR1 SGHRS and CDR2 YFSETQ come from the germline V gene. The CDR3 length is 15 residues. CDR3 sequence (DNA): TGCGCCAGCAGCTTGGGAGGCCTACAGAACACTGAAGCTTTCTTT. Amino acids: CASSLGGLQNTEAFF.

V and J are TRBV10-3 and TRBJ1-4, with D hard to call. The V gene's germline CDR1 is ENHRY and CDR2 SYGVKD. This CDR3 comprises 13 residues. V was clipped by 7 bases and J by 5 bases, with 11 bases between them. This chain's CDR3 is CAITKGQNEKLFF. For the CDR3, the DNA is TGTGCCATCACTAAGGGCCAGAATGAAAAACTGTTTTTT.

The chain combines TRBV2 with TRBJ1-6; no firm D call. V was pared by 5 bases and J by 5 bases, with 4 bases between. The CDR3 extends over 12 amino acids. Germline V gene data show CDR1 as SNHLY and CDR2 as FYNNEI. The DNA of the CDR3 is TGTGCCAGCAGTAAAAATAATTCACCCCTCCACTTT. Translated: CASSKNNSPLHF. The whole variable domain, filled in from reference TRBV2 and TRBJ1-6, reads EPEVTQTPSHQVTQMGQEVILRCVPISNHLYFYWYRQILGQKVEFLVSFYNNEISEKSEIFDDQFSVERPDGSNFTLKIRSTKLEDSAMYFCASSKNNSPLHFGNGTRLTVT.

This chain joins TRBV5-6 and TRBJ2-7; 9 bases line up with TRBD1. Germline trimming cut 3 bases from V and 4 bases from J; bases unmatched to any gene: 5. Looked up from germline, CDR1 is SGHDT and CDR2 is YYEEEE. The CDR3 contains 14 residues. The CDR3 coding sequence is TGTGCCAGCAGCTCGGGACAGGGTAAATACGAGCAGTACTTC. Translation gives CASSSGQGKYEQYF.

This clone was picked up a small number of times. The CDR3 spells CSVVRQHVVEAFF. For the CDR3, the DNA is TGCAGCGTTGTGAGACAGCATGTGGTAGAGGCTTTCTTT. The chain links TRBV29-1 to TRBJ1-1, with a weak D call TRBD1 (5 bases). This CDR3 has 13 residues. V was clipped by 4 bases and J by 11 bases, with 20 bases between them. In germline, CDR1 is SQVTM, CDR2 ANQGSEA.

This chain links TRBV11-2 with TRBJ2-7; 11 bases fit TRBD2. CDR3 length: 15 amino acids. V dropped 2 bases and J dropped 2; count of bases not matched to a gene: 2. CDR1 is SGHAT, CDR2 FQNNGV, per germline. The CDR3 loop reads CASSLLAGGAYEQYF. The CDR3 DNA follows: TGTGCCAGCAGCTTACTAGCGGGGGGTGCCTACGAGCAGTACTTC. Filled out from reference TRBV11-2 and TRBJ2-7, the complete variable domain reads EAGVAQSPRYKIIEKRQSVAFWCNPISGHATLYWYQQILGQGPKLLIQFQNNGVVDDSQLPKDRFSAERLKGVDSTLKIQPAKLEDSAVYLCASSLLAGGAYEQYFGPGTRLTVT.

The CDR3, as DNA: TGTGCCAGTAGTCGGGGGGCGGACTATGAGCAGTTCTTC. It is translated as CASSRGADYEQFF. This rearrangement joins TRBV19 to TRBJ2-1, with D perhaps matching TRBD2 (7 bases). The germline CDR1 and CDR2 sequences are LNHDA and SQIVND (reference sequence). The V gene lost 5 bases and the J gene lost 8 bases, with 13 bases spanning the gap. This CDR3 is 13 amino acids long. Full variable domain (rest looked up from reference TRBV19 and TRBJ2-1): DGGITQSPKYLFRKEGQNVTLSCEQNLNHDAMYWYRQDPGQGLRLIYYSQIVNDFQKGDIAEGYSVSREKKESFPLTVTSAQKNPTAFYLCASSRGADYEQFFGPGTRLTVL.

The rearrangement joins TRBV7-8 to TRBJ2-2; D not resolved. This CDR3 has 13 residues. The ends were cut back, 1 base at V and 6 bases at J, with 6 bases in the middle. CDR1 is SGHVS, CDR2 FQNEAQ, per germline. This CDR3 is CASSLVEAGELFF. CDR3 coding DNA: TGTGCCAGCAGCTTAGTGGAAGCCGGGGAGCTGTTTTTT.

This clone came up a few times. CDR3 nucleotide sequence: TGTGCCACCAGTGATTTAGAACAGGGGGCTTTCTTT. It encodes CATSDLEQGAFF. The chain has TRBV24-1 and TRBJ1-1; 7 nucleotides line up with TRBD1. The V gene's germline CDR1 is KGHDR and CDR2 SFDVKD. The CDR3 loop spans 12 amino acids. V was clipped by 1 base and J by 11 bases; unmatched bases: 3.

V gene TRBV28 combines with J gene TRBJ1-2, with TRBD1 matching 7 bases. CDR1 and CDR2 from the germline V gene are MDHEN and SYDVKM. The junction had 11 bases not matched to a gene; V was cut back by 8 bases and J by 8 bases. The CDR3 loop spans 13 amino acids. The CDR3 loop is CASLPGTVRGYTF. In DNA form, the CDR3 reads TGTGCCAGCCTCCCCGGGACAGTGAGGGGCTACACCTTC.

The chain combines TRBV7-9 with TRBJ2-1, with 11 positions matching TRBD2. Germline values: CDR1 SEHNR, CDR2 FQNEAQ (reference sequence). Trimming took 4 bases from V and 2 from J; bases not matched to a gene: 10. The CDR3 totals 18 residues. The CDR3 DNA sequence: TGTGCCAGCAGCTCGGGACTAGCGGTACAGGCGGCCTACAATGAGCAGTTCTTC. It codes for CASSSGLAVQAAYNEQFF.

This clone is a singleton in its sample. The CDR3 sequence: CASSQAGPFESAQHF. CDR3 coding DNA: TGTGCCAGCAGCCAAGCAGGGCCCTTTGAATCGGCCCAGCATTTT. The chain has TRBV4-2 and TRBJ1-5, with D possibly matching TRBD1 (5 bases). The germline V gene encodes CDR1 LGHNA and CDR2 YNFKEQ. The CDR3 is 15 residues long. With 1 base removed from V and 11 bases from J, the gap between germline ends came to 18 bases.

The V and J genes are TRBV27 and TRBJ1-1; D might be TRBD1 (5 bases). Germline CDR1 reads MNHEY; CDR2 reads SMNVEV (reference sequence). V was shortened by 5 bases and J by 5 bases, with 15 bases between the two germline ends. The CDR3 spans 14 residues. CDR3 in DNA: TGTGCCAGCAGTCCCTGGGGGGGAGGGACTGAAGCTTTCTTT. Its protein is CASSPWGGGTEAFF.